The TCR beta chain under discussion was sequenced for a study of T cells in Graves' hyperthyroidism and ophthalmopathy. Findings of the study overall: Also found in blood were most expanded thyroid clonotypes above 0.001.

The source material, RNA transcripts, was used to amplify TCR beta CDR3 regions. HTBI primers were used for first-round RT-PCR of the TCR CDR3. Each CDR3 protein is one row after TCRdb ran MiXCR on the multiplex PCR reads. Found here are approximately 640,000 distinct CDR3 sequences, 15% to 20% of them singletons; the top ten hold 15%. Uncontrolled infection, other autoimmune disease, pregnancy or lactation barred patients from enrollment. For the diagnoses, clinical symptoms, serum thyroxine and TRAb, thyroid ultrasound and orbital computed tomography were used. Germline V gene data show CDR1 as GTSNPN and CDR2 as SVGIG (reference sequence). Trimming took 3 bases from V and 0 from J; bases not matched to a gene: 12. CDR3 length equals 19 residues. Note on this clonotype: The antigen remains unidentified.

Sequenced input: blood. The chain couples TRBV30 to TRBJ2-4; 12 bases match TRBD2. The receptor was isolated from a man aged 50 to 60 with Graves' hyperthyroidism. CDR3 coding DNA: TGTGCCTGGAGGATGACCGGGACTAGCGGGCTAGCAGCCAAAAACATTCAGTACTTC. It translates to CAWRMTGTSGLAAKNIQYF.